The 16 T cell receptor beta chains reported below all come from one sample, sequenced in a study of cytomegalovirus exposure and HLA in healthy donors. The study ran its PCR with 60 Vbeta and 13 Jbeta primers. Assay: immunoSEQ multiplex PCR; the TCRdb copy retains only in-frame clones and omits some. This sample carries about 160,000 clones, about 80% of them seen once, and the ten largest clones take roughly 1.3%. Sequencing was carried out using PBMCs. The receptors originated from a woman between 45 and 65 years old in good health and CMV-seronegative.

The chain has TRBV6-4 and TRBJ1-1; the D is unclear. The germline gives CDR1 MRHNA, CDR2 SNTAGT. CDR3 size: 12 residues. V was clipped by 0 bases and J by 10 bases, with 9 bases between them. The CDR3 protein is CASSDSGGLAFF. The CDR3 DNA is TGTGCCAGCAGTGACTCGGGAGGGTTAGCTTTCTTT.

This clone was observed a few times. This sequence joins TRBV4-3 and TRBJ2-7, with a tentative D call TRBD2 (6 bases). Germline CDR1 is LGHNA and CDR2 is YSLEER. With 5 bases removed from V and 0 bases from J, the gap between germline ends came to 17 bases. This CDR3 region has 16 residues. As DNA, the CDR3 is TGCGCCAGCAGCTTCCGCCGGGACTCAAGCTCCTACGAGCAGTACTTC. Protein sequence: CASSFRRDSSSYEQYF.

The gene calls are TRBV6-1 and TRBJ2-1, with 8 bases that match TRBD1. The CDR3 runs to 13 residues. The V gene's germline CDR1 is MNHNS and CDR2 SASEGT. Trimming cost V 6 bases and J 3 bases; bases outside gene matches: 1. The CDR3 spells CASSDRGYNEQFF. CDR3 bases: TGTGCCAGCAGCGACAGGGGCTACAATGAGCAGTTCTTC.

The J gene is TRBJ1-1, the V gene TRBV27, with D perhaps TRBD1 (6 bases). Germline CDR1 and CDR2: MNHEY and SMNVEV (reference sequence). V dropped 4 bases and J dropped 1 base, with 10 bases sitting between them. This CDR3 has 14 amino acids. The CDR3 region has the DNA TGTGCCAGCAGTTACAGGGCCCCGAACACTGAAGCTTTCTTT. Translation: CASSYRAPNTEAFF.

This clone turned up a few times. The chain recombines TRBV7-9 with TRBJ2-2; D perhaps matches TRBD2 (5 bases). Trimming removed 1 base from V and 5 bases from J, with 8 bases in between. Per the germline V gene, CDR1 is SEHNR and CDR2 is FQNEAQ (reference sequence). The CDR3 loop spans 14 amino acids. The CDR3 protein is CASSLVRGTGELFF. CDR3 bases: TGTGCCAGCAGCTTAGTTCGGGGAACCGGGGAGCTGTTTTTT.

The chain couples TRBV6-5 to TRBJ2-4, with TRBD1 matching 11 bases. Trimming cost V 5 bases and J 7 bases; bases outside gene matches: 1. The V gene's germline CDR1 is MNHEY and CDR2 SVGAGI. CDR3 length: 13 amino acids. The CDR3 loop is CASSRDRGNIQYF. The CDR3 bases are TGTGCCAGCAGTCGGGACAGGGGGAACATTCAGTACTTC.

The J gene is TRBJ2-2, the V gene TRBV7-2, with a possible D match to TRBD1 (6 bases). Germline CDR1 is SGHTA and CDR2 is FQGNSA. Trimming removed 3 bases at V and 5 bases at J, with 19 bases between. The CDR3 contains 17 residues. CDR3 sequence reads: CASSFLRQASGTGELFF. Here the CDR3 DNA reads TGTGCCAGCAGCTTCCTTCGACAGGCATCCGGGACCGGGGAGCTGTTTTTT.

This clone was seen once. V gene TRBV19 combines with J gene TRBJ2-3; maybe TRBD1 (5 bases). Trimming cost V 9 bases and J 0 bases, with 19 bases left between them. Per germline, CDR1 LNHDA and CDR2 SQIVND (reference sequence). CDR3 length: 16 residues. The DNA of the CDR3 is TGTGCCAGCGCTGTGGGGCGGCCCTCTAGCACAGATACGCAGTATTTT. Translating it yields CASAVGRPSSTDTQYF. The variable domain in full, with the rest retrieved from reference TRBV19 and TRBJ2-3, is DGGITQSPKYLFRKEGQNVTLSCEQNLNHDAMYWYRQDPGQGLRLIYYSQIVNDFQKGDIAEGYSVSREKKESFPLTVTSAQKNPTAFYLCASAVGRPSSTDTQYFGPGTRLTVL.

V and J are TRBV11-3 and TRBJ2-6, with 8 bases matching TRBD1. This CDR3 region has 18 residues. The germline V gene has CDR1 SGHNT and CDR2 YENEEA. Unmatched junction bases numbered 10, after V lost 4 bases and J lost 2 bases. Here the CDR3 DNA reads TGTGCCAGCAGCTCTGGACAGGGAGCTTCTCCTGGGGCCAACGTCCTGACTTTC. Translation: CASSSGQGASPGANVLTF.

The J gene is TRBJ1-4, the V gene TRBV28; D is perhaps TRBD1 (6 bases). Germline V gene data show CDR1 as MDHEN and CDR2 as SYDVKM. The CDR3 totals 17 residues. V lost 5 bases to trimming and J lost 3 bases, with 19 bases between them. For the CDR3, the DNA is TGTGCCAGCAGTCCTTCGGGTGGGGGCGGACCTAATGAAAAACTGTTTTTT. It is translated as CASSPSGGGGPNEKLFF.

The chain recombines TRBV2 with TRBJ1-2, with 11 bases matching TRBD1. The germline V gene has CDR1 SNHLY and CDR2 FYNNEI. Unmatched junction bases numbered 6, after V lost 6 bases and J lost 3 bases. The CDR3 extends over 15 amino acids. CDR3 coding DNA: TGTGCCAGCAGGGTGGACAGGGGGCCCTACTATGGCTACACCTTC. Amino acids: CASRVDRGPYYGYTF.

The gene calls are TRBV5-8 and TRBJ2-5; 12 bases fit TRBD2. The CDR3 loop spans 16 amino acids. Germline values: CDR1 SGHTS, CDR2 YDEGEE. The J segment lost 1 base and the V segment lost 0 bases, leaving 1 base of the junction unmatched. Here the CDR3 DNA reads TGTGCCAGCAGCTTGGGGACTAGCGGGGTCCAAGAGACCCAGTACTTC. Residues: CASSLGTSGVQETQYF.

The chain couples TRBV2 to TRBJ2-7, with D perhaps TRBD2 (5 bases). The CDR3 runs to 15 residues. The germline V and J ends were trimmed by 7 bases and 3 bases, with 19 bases remaining between them. Germline lookup yields CDR1 SNHLY and CDR2 FYNNEI. CDR3 amino acids: CASNDFGRELYEQYF. The CDR3 nucleotides read TGTGCCAGCAATGATTTCGGACGGGAACTCTACGAGCAGTACTTC.

This clone has a handful of counts. V and J are TRBV4-1 and TRBJ2-7, with 7 bases matching TRBD1. This CDR3 region has 17 residues. Germline V gene data show CDR1 as MGHRA and CDR2 as YSYEKL. V shed 5 bases, J shed 2 bases, and the junction held 15 bases outside the gene matches. The CDR3 nucleotides read TGCGCCAGCAGCGGATCAACAAGGGACAGTGGCACCTACGAGCAGTACTTC. Its protein is CASSGSTRDSGTYEQYF.

V is TRBV7-2 and J is TRBJ2-7; no clear D gene. The germline CDR1 and CDR2 sequences are SGHTA and FQGNSA. V dropped 1 base and J dropped 3 bases, with 4 bases sitting between them. The length of the CDR3 is 12 residues. The CDR3 DNA follows: TGTGCCAGCAGCTTAGGTTACTACGAGCAGTACTTC. Protein sequence: CASSLGYYEQYF.

The chain carries TRBV5-4 and TRBJ2-1; 11 nucleotides agree with TRBD1. Germline CDR1 SGHNT, CDR2 YYREEE (reference sequence). J lost 9 bases, V lost 1 base, and 3 bases had no gene match. The CDR3 totals 14 residues. The CDR3 DNA follows: TGTGCCAGCAGCTTGCCGGGACAGGGGGGTGAGCAGTTCTTC. Translated, it gives CASSLPGQGGEQFF.